The subject of this entry is one TCR beta chain. The sample comes from a study of blood T cell repertoires in COVID-19. Produced via immunoSEQ multiplex PCR; TCRdb's table is partial and in-frame only. This table has some 150,000 clones, roughly 80% appearing once. CDR1 is LNHDA and CDR2 is SQIVND in the germline V gene (reference sequence). The CDR3 loop spans 14 amino acids. With V trimmed by 8 bases and J by 2 bases, 6 bases remained unmatched. The sequenced sample was PBMCs or T cells enriched from blood (not recorded which). The receptor comes from a man over 45 who had recovered from COVID-19. The rearrangement uses TRBV19 and TRBJ2-5; 9 nucleotides match TRBD1. CDR3 sequence (DNA): TGTGCCAGTTCGAGACAGGGGGTACAAGAGACCCAGTACTTC. Amino acid sequence: CASSRQGVQETQYF.